One and the same sample provided the 27 T cell receptor beta chains below, sequenced in a study of identical twins. Via MiXCR, TCRdb re-called the 5' RACE reads, giving one row per CDR3 protein. This sample has about 340,000 distinct CDR3 sequences, with roughly an eighth found just once. The data also belong to a second study, concerning yellow fever vaccine responses in identical twins.

Material for sequencing was CD8+ T cells sorted from blood. The receptors come from a woman aged 18-35 years in good health.

This clonotype was picked up a small number of times. V usage is TRBV6-5 and J usage is TRBJ2-5; perhaps TRBD1 as D (6 bases). The V end lost 1 base, the J end lost 5 bases, and 17 bases lay between the germline ends. The CDR3 runs to 16 residues. Looked up from germline, CDR1 is MNHEY and CDR2 is SVGAGI. The CDR3 sequence: CASSYLPGAGVETQYF. In nucleotides, the CDR3 is TGTGCCAGCAGTTACTTGCCAGGGGCAGGTGTTGAGACCCAGTACTTC.

The chain links TRBV27 to TRBJ2-1; a possible D gene is TRBD1 (6 bases). The V gene's germline CDR1 is MNHEY and CDR2 SMNVEV (reference sequence). The CDR3 runs to 14 residues. The germline V and J ends were trimmed by 5 bases and 10 bases, with 18 bases remaining between them. CDR3 residues: CASSDRTVRGEQFF. The CDR3 bases are TGTGCCAGCAGTGACCGGACAGTCCGGGGCGAGCAGTTCTTC.

This clonotype came up a few times. The chain is built from TRBV28 and TRBJ2-1, with D perhaps matching TRBD2 (5 bases). The CDR3 consists of 13 residues. The germline CDR1 and CDR2 sequences are MDHEN and SYDVKM. Trimming pared 5 bases from V and 8 bases from J, leaving 13 bases between. The CDR3 loop is CASSLGRVDEQFF. The CDR3 DNA sequence: TGTGCCAGCAGTCTCGGGCGGGTGGATGAGCAGTTCTTC.

There are a few counts of this clonotype. The chain is built from TRBV27 and TRBJ2-7; D possibly uses TRBD1 or TRBD2 (5 bases each). The CDR3 contains 15 residues. The germline V gene has CDR1 MNHEY and CDR2 SMNVEV (reference sequence). Trimming stripped 6 bases from V and 0 bases from J, with 15 bases between. In DNA, the CDR3 is TGTGCCAGCAGCCCGCTCGGGACGGGCTCCTACGAGCAGTACTTC. This gives the protein CASSPLGTGSYEQYF.

The chain recombines TRBV6-1 with TRBJ1-5, with D perhaps matching TRBD1 (5 bases). CDR1 and CDR2 from the germline V gene are MNHNS and SASEGT. Trimming left V 5 bases short and J 7 bases short, with 15 bases between. The CDR3 runs 14 residues. CDR3 loop: CASSTDRREQPQHF. CDR3 DNA sequence: TGTGCCAGCAGTACAGACAGAAGGGAACAGCCCCAGCATTTT.

This clonotype was picked up a small number of times. The rearrangement links TRBV7-8 to TRBJ2-5; TRBD2 is a possible D gene (5 bases). Germline CDR1 SGHVS, CDR2 FQNEAQ. The V and J ends lost 6 bases and 2 bases respectively, with 13 bases between them. The CDR3 is 14 amino acids. In DNA form, the CDR3 reads TGTGCCAGCAGTCGTACTAGGAGGCAAGAGACCCAGTACTTC. This sequence encodes CASSRTRRQETQYF.

The CDR3 loop reads CASSSGGPTDTQYF. The CDR3 region has the DNA TGTGCCAGCAGTAGCGGGGGCCCCACAGATACGCAGTATTTT. V usage is TRBV12-3 or TRBV12-4 and J usage is TRBJ2-3, with TRBD2 matching 8 bases. Unmatched junction bases numbered 3, after V lost 5 bases and J lost 2 bases. CDR3 length equals 14 residues.

This clonotype has at least ten counts. This CDR3 reads CSARVGSDYNEQFF. The CDR3 coding sequence is TGCAGTGCTAGAGTCGGCAGTGATTACAATGAGCAGTTCTTC. The chain is built from TRBV20-1 and TRBJ2-1; D is unclear. Germline CDR1 and CDR2: DFQATT and SNEGSKA (reference sequence). The CDR3 covers 14 residues. Trimming shortened V by 1 base and J by 4 bases, and 11 bases separated the two germline ends.

The rearrangement joins TRBV9 to TRBJ1-1; D remains ambiguous. Trimming stripped 9 bases from V and 2 bases from J, with 11 bases between. The CDR3 runs to 12 residues. Germline V gene lookup returns CDR1 SGDLS and CDR2 YYNGEE. The CDR3 loop is CATGRPNTEAFF. CDR3 coding DNA: TGTGCCACCGGGCGCCCAAACACTGAAGCTTTCTTT. The full variable domain, completed using reference TRBV9 and TRBJ1-1, is DSGVTQTPKHLITATGQRVTLRCSPRSGDLSVYWYQQSLDQGLQFLIQYYNGEERAKGNILERFSAQQFPDLHSELNLSSLELGDSALYFCATGRPNTEAFFGQGTRLTVV.

This clonotype showed up just a few times. The chain carries TRBV27 and TRBJ2-3; no reliable D call. This CDR3 is 15 amino acids long. The germline V and J ends were trimmed by 0 bases and 3 bases, with 10 bases remaining between them. Germline CDR1 MNHEY, CDR2 SMNVEV (reference sequence). The CDR3 DNA follows: TGTGCCAGCAGTTTATCACGAGAGACTACAGATACGCAGTATTTT. Protein: CASSLSRETTDTQYF.

This rearrangement joins TRBV5-6 to TRBJ2-7, with a weak D call TRBD2 (5 bases). The V gene lost 0 bases and the J gene lost 6 bases, with 25 bases spanning the gap. The CDR3 covers 18 residues. CDR1 and CDR2 (germline): SGHDT, YYEEEE. As DNA, the CDR3 is TGTGCCAGCAGCTTGGCACTAGGGCCGGAGGTGACGAGTTCCGAGCAGTACGTC. This translates into CASSLALGPEVTSSEQYV.

This clonotype was picked up many times. The genes are TRBV12-3 or TRBV12-4 and TRBJ1-2; D gene uncertain. Trimming left V 4 bases short and J 7 bases short, with 7 bases between. CDR3 length equals 11 residues. The DNA of the CDR3 is TGTGCCAGCAGTTCGTCCCTTGGCTACACCTTC. It translates to CASSSSLGYTF.

The gene calls are TRBV20-1 and TRBJ2-7; 9 nucleotides line up with TRBD1. There are 17 residues in the CDR3. Germline CDR1 DFQATT, CDR2 SNEGSKA (reference sequence). The CDR3: CCARDPDFDRGVYEQYV. The CDR3 DNA reads TGCTGTGCTAGAGACCCAGACTTCGACAGGGGGGTCTACGAGCAGTACGTC.

There are many counts of this clonotype. The CDR3 coding sequence is TGTGCCAGCAGCTCTCTAGATCCATGGGTTAATTTTGGGCAGTTCTTC. Translation: CASSSLDPWVNFGQFF. This sequence joins TRBV12-3 or TRBV12-4 and TRBJ2-1; D gene ambiguous. This CDR3 region has 16 residues. V gave up 6 bases and J gave up 12 bases, with 27 bases separating them.

The V gene is TRBV29-1, the J gene TRBJ2-4; perhaps TRBD2 as D (5 bases). The V and J ends lost 4 bases and 7 bases respectively, with 11 bases between them. This CDR3 is 12 amino acids long. Germline V gene lookup returns CDR1 SQVTM and CDR2 ANQGSEA. CDR3 in DNA: TGCAGCGTTGTCGGGGTCAGGAACATTCAGTACTTC. Protein: CSVVGVRNIQYF.

The rearrangement joins TRBV27 to TRBJ2-1, with 8 bases matching TRBD1. Trimming removed 5 bases from V and 2 bases from J; junction bases left unmatched: 2. The CDR3 runs 14 residues. Germline CDR1 reads MNHEY; CDR2 reads SMNVEV (reference sequence). In DNA, the CDR3 is TGTGCCAGCAGTGGACAGGGTACCTACAATGAGCAGTTCTTC. This encodes CASSGQGTYNEQFF.

This clonotype was seen a handful of times. The chain links TRBV19 to TRBJ1-1, with D unclear. The CDR3 runs to 13 residues. Per germline, CDR1 LNHDA and CDR2 SQIVND (reference sequence). V lost 2 bases and J lost 1, with 5 bases in between. The CDR3 DNA follows: TGTGCCAGTAGTATATCCAGGAACACTGAAGCTTTCTTT. It codes for CASSISRNTEAFF.

This clonotype was picked up a small number of times. This chain connects TRBV7-9 to TRBJ2-5, with D possibly matching TRBD1 (6 bases). The length of the CDR3 is 16 residues. Looked up from germline, CDR1 is SEHNR and CDR2 is FQNEAQ (reference sequence). V was clipped by 1 base and J by 0 bases, with 12 bases between them. CDR3 DNA: TGTGCCAGCAGCTTAGTGGTCAGGGGCTACCAAGAGACCCAGTACTTC. Residues: CASSLVVRGYQETQYF.

The CDR3 DNA reads TGCGCCAGCAGCTACAAGCGGACTAGCGGGTACAATGAGCAGTTCTTC. As protein: CASSYKRTSGYNEQFF. The chain employs TRBV4-1 and TRBJ2-1; 11 nucleotides agree with TRBD2. The trim removed 5 bases at V and 4 bases at J, leaving 7 bases unmatched. The CDR3 covers 16 residues. CDR1 and CDR2 (germline): MGHRA, YSYEKL.

V and J are TRBV24-1 and TRBJ2-2; the match to TRBD1 covers 9 bases. Trimming took 4 bases from V and 3 from J; bases not matched to a gene: 14. CDR3 length: 19 residues. Germline CDR1 and CDR2: KGHDR and SFDVKD. The CDR3 nucleotides are TGTGCCACCAGTGACCCCGAAGCACAGGGGGCAATGGACACCGGGGAGCTGTTTTTT. It codes for CATSDPEAQGAMDTGELFF.

V gene TRBV4-1 combines with J gene TRBJ1-1; D ambiguous. Germline V lookup: CDR1 MGHRA, CDR2 YSYEKL. With 3 bases removed from V and 0 bases from J, the gap between germline ends came to 14 bases. This CDR3 is 16 amino acids long. In nucleotides, the CDR3 is TGCGCCAGCAGCCACCCTGGTGGGTTATTGAACACTGAAGCTTTCTTT. This encodes CASSHPGGLLNTEAFF.

This clonotype was picked up many times. The chain carries TRBV4-1 and TRBJ2-1; 10 bases line up with TRBD2. The CDR3 loop spans 16 amino acids. V was pared by 1 base and J by 8 bases, with 8 bases of the junction left unmatched. Germline CDR1 MGHRA, CDR2 YSYEKL. CDR3: CASSQVPSGSGDEQFF. The CDR3, as DNA: TGCGCCAGCAGCCAAGTACCTAGCGGGAGTGGAGATGAGCAGTTCTTC.

The chain couples TRBV6-1 to TRBJ2-7; D could derive from TRBD1 or TRBD2 (5 bases each). Trimming took off 5 bases at V and 3 bases at J, with 14 bases between the two ends. The CDR3 has 14 residues. Germline CDR1 and CDR2: MNHNS and SASEGT. The DNA for the CDR3 is TGTGCCAGCAGTCTAGGGGAGCCATACTACGAGCAGTACGTC. Its translation is CASSLGEPYYEQYV.

The chain combines TRBV15 with TRBJ2-5; no clear D. The germline V gene has CDR1 LNHNV and CDR2 YYDKDF (reference sequence). The CDR3 runs to 17 residues. Trimming pared 3 bases from V and 2 bases from J, leaving 19 bases between. DNA for the CDR3: TGTGCCACCAGCAGTGAGTGGGTATGGGGTCCTCAAGAGACCCAGTACTTC. Translation: CATSSEWVWGPQETQYF.

Only a few counts were recorded for this clonotype. V is TRBV29-1 and J is TRBJ2-3; D is perhaps TRBD1 (5 bases). V shed 6 bases and J shed 2 bases, with 12 bases lying between them. The V gene's germline CDR1 is SQVTM and CDR2 ANQGSEA. The CDR3 totals 13 residues. CDR3 amino acids: CSVASDNTDTQYF. The CDR3 coding sequence is TGCAGCGTCGCATCGGACAACACAGATACGCAGTATTTT.

The CDR3 DNA reads as TGTGCCAGCAGTGACTCGAGAGGCAGCTCCAATGAGCAGTTCTTC. It codes for CASSDSRGSSNEQFF. V usage is TRBV6-4 and J usage is TRBJ2-1; D uncertain. The CDR3 loop spans 15 amino acids. Germline V gene lookup returns CDR1 MRHNA and CDR2 SNTAGT. V lost 0 bases, J lost 6 bases, and 12 bases lay in between.

This clonotype came up a few times. This sequence joins TRBV7-2 and TRBJ2-7, with TRBD2 matching over 9 bases. The J segment lost 3 bases and the V segment lost 1 base, leaving 4 bases of the junction unmatched. The CDR3 is made up of 15 amino acids. The germline CDR1 and CDR2 sequences are SGHTA and FQGNSA. The chain's CDR3 is CASSLEAGGYYEQYF. DNA of the CDR3: TGTGCCAGCAGCTTAGAAGCGGGAGGATACTACGAGCAGTACTTC.